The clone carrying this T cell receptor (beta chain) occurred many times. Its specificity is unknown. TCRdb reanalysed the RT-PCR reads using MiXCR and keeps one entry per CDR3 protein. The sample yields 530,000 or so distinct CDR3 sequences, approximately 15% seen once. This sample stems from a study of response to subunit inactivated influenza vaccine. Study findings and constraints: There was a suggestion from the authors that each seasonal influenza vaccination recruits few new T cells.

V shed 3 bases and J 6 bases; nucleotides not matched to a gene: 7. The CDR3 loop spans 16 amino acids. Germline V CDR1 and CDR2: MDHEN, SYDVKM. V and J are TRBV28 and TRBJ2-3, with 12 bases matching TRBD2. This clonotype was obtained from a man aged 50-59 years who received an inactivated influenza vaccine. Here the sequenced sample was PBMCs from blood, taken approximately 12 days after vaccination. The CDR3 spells CASSFLAGGYGDTQYF. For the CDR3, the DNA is TGTGCCAGCAGTTTCCTAGCGGGAGGGTACGGGGATACGCAGTATTTT.